These 7 T cell receptor beta chains were all obtained from the same sample, sequenced in a study of CD8+CD57+ T cells in acquired aplastic anemia. Patients chosen for sequencing had shown CD8+CD57+ cell expansion by flow cytometry. The TCR beta profiling, which covered VDJ combination and CDR3 sequence, was carried out using genomic DNA as the template. TCRdb itself ran the reads through MiXCR, one entry per CDR3 protein. The sample consists of 450,000 to 550,000 distinct CDR3 sequences, roughly a third of them appearing once. The sample was sorted CD4+, CD8+, or CD8+CD57+ T cells (not recorded which) from PBMCs. These receptors came from a human donor with aplastic anemia.

In this sample, this clonotype turned up many times. The rearrangement links TRBV7-3 to TRBJ1-2; 7 bases align to TRBD1. CDR3 length: 13 residues. Germline loops: CDR1 SGHTA, CDR2 FQGTGA. The junction had 2 bases not matched to a gene; V was cut back by 0 bases and J by 7 bases. The CDR3 DNA is TGTGCCAGCAGCTTAACGGCAGGGGGTGGCTACACCTTC. It yields the protein CASSLTAGGGYTF.

This clonotype turned up a few times. The CDR3 loop reads CSAPSTLAGLSSYEQYF. DNA for the CDR3: TGCAGTGCCCCGAGCACCCTAGCGGGCTTGAGCTCCTACGAGCAGTACTTC. The chain employs TRBV20-1 and TRBJ2-7; 8 bases are a match to TRBD2. The CDR3 is 17 residues long. The germline gives CDR1 DFQATT, CDR2 SNEGSKA (reference sequence). Trimming took 6 bases from V and 0 from J; bases not matched to a gene: 16.

This clonotype has a handful of counts. A much larger clone differs from this one at a single base, so this may be a read error. CDR3 bases: TGCAGTGCAAAGACAGGGTTCTATGGCCACACCTTC. It yields the protein CSAKTGFYGHTF. The gene calls are TRBV20-1 and TRBJ1-2, with 7 bases fitting TRBD1. CDR3 length equals 12 residues. Germline CDR1 reads DFQATT; CDR2 reads SNEGSKA (reference sequence).

A few counts support this clonotype. The chain is built from TRBV2 and TRBJ2-1, with 11 bases matching TRBD2. The length of the CDR3 is 18 residues. Germline-derived CDR1 and CDR2 are SNHLY and FYNNEI. J was trimmed by 1 base and V by 3 bases; bases with no gene match: 8. The CDR3 loop is CASSDPLAGERSYNEQFF. CDR3 nucleotide sequence: TGTGCCAGCAGTGATCCACTAGCGGGAGAACGTTCCTACAATGAGCAGTTCTTC.

The sample holds a few counts of this clonotype. This chain uses TRBV19 with TRBJ1-3; a possible D gene is TRBD1 (6 bases). Per germline, CDR1 LNHDA and CDR2 SQIVND (reference sequence). Trimming took 7 bases from V and 0 from J, leaving 22 bases between them. CDR3 length: 18 amino acids. The CDR3 here is CASTMFSTGPASGNTIYF. In DNA, the CDR3 is TGTGCCAGTACCATGTTTAGTACAGGGCCAGCCTCTGGAAACACCATATATTTT.

As for this clonotype: This may be a read error, as it is one base from a much larger clone. The J gene is TRBJ2-7, the V gene TRBV9; TRBD2 is a possible D gene (6 bases). CDR1 is SGDLS and CDR2 is YYNGEE in the germline V gene. The CDR3 is 13 amino acids. CDR3 loop: CAGSGGTFNEQYF. The CDR3 bases are TGTGCCGGCAGCGGCGGGACTTTTAACGAGCAGTACTTC.

The V call is TRBV20-1, the J call TRBJ2-3; TRBD2 aligns across 8 bases. Germline lookup yields CDR1 DFQATT and CDR2 SNEGSKA (reference sequence). CDR3 length: 16 amino acids. The J segment lost 2 bases and the V segment lost 0 bases, leaving 7 bases of the junction unmatched. CDR3 residues: CSARDPAGGSTDTQYF. The CDR3 DNA follows: TGCAGTGCTAGAGATCCCGCGGGGGGATCCACAGATACGCAGTATTTT.